This T cell receptor beta chain emerged from a study of blood T cell repertoires in COVID-19. Study as a whole: Some COVID-19 samples were acute and others convalescent; all came from the United States, Italy and Spain. From T cells, B-cell-depleted T cells, or PBMCs came the material, which was cDNA or gDNA.

The length of the CDR3 is 13 residues. Per germline, CDR1 LGHNT and CDR2 FRNRAP. Trimming removed 6 bases at V and 3 bases at J, with 11 bases between. Seattle's enrolled individuals joined amid active infection and were then monitored longitudinally. Study processing details: The assay estimated nucleated cells by amplifying reference gene primers. TCRdb's table, derived via immunoSEQ multiplex PCR, lists solely in-frame clones and lacks some. The V and J calls and clone size were taken over from that table, and D and trimming were inferred from the DNA. The repertoire holds over 65,000 clones, 86% seen once, with around 6% in the top ten.

What was sequenced was peripheral blood. The sequence came from a man older than 75 with COVID-19, enrolled during active disease. This chain uses TRBV12-5 with TRBJ1-1; D gene unclear. CDR3 residues: CASGRSVDTEAFF. CDR3 DNA: TGTGCTAGTGGACGCAGCGTTGACACTGAAGCTTTCTTT.